These 19 T cell receptor beta chains were all obtained from the same sample, sequenced in a study of blood T cell repertoires in COVID-19. Sequencing used immunoSEQ multiplex PCR; TCRdb keeps in-frame clones, though not all of them. The sample has about 170,000 clones, around 90% seen once. The sequenced sample was peripheral blood. The origin of the receptors is a man aged 55 to 70 with acute or convalescent COVID-19.

The chain employs TRBV30 and TRBJ2-7; TRBD1 might be the D (6 bases). The CDR3 is 12 amino acids. CDR1 GTSNPN and CDR2 SVGIG come from the germline V gene (reference sequence). V lost 2 bases, J lost 4 bases, and 9 bases lay in between. CDR3 loop: CAWSRQGYEQYV. CDR3 in DNA: TGTGCCTGGAGTCGGCAGGGGTACGAGCAGTACGTC.

This rearrangement joins TRBV19 to TRBJ1-5; TRBD1 might be the D (5 bases). Trimming shortened V by 5 bases and J by 1 base, and 15 bases separated the two germline ends. The CDR3 is 16 amino acids. CDR1 is LNHDA and CDR2 is SQIVND in the germline V gene (reference sequence). The CDR3 bases are TGTGCCAGTAGTGGCCCCTCGGGGGGAAGCAATCAGCCCCAGCATTTT. It encodes CASSGPSGGSNQPQHF.

The rearrangement uses TRBV19 and TRBJ1-1; perhaps TRBD1 as D (5 bases). Per the germline V gene, CDR1 is LNHDA and CDR2 is SQIVND (reference sequence). V gave up 6 bases and J gave up 0 bases, with 17 bases separating them. This CDR3 comprises 16 residues. The CDR3 region is CASRGGGAFMNTEAFF. CDR3 DNA: TGTGCCAGTAGGGGCGGGGGAGCATTTATGAACACTGAAGCTTTCTTT.

The chain combines TRBV11-3 with TRBJ2-5, with a possible D match to TRBD2 (5 bases). Per germline, CDR1 SGHNT and CDR2 YENEEA. V gave up 4 bases and J gave up 4 bases, with 10 bases separating them. The CDR3 sequence is 13 residues long. The CDR3 loop reads CASSSSRGETQYF. As DNA, the CDR3 is TGTGCCAGCAGCTCTTCCCGGGGAGAGACCCAGTACTTC.

The rearrangement joins TRBV19 to TRBJ2-5; 11 nucleotides agree with TRBD2. The V segment lost 3 bases and the J segment 1 base; nucleotides outside the gene matches: 1. Germline CDR1 reads LNHDA; CDR2 reads SQIVND (reference sequence). The CDR3 totals 15 residues. CDR3 loop: CASSMGTSGQETQYF. CDR3 bases: TGTGCCAGTAGTATGGGGACTAGCGGCCAAGAGACCCAGTACTTC.

The rearrangement uses TRBV18 and TRBJ1-1; no reliable D call. Trimming removed 2 bases from V and 1 base from J, with 17 bases in between. The germline gives CDR1 KGHSH, CDR2 LQKENI. The CDR3 extends over 17 amino acids. The DNA of the CDR3 is TGTGCCAGCTCACCAGATCGAAGGAAACAGCCGAACACTGAAGCTTTCTTT. It encodes CASSPDRRKQPNTEAFF.

The chain carries TRBV15 and TRBJ1-1; the D is unclear. Germline V CDR1 and CDR2: LNHNV, YYDKDF (reference sequence). The CDR3 covers 13 residues. With 2 bases removed from V and 6 bases from J, the gap between germline ends came to 10 bases. This chain's CDR3 is CATSRTLGAEAFF. CDR3 nucleotides: TGTGCCACCAGCAGAACTCTCGGGGCTGAAGCTTTCTTT. Full variable domain (missing parts from reference TRBV15 and TRBJ1-1): DAMVIQNPRYQVTQFGKPVTLSCSQTLNHNVMYWYQQKSSQAPKLLFHYYDKDFNNEADTPDNFQSRRPNTSFCFLDIRSPGLGDTAMYLCATSRTLGAEAFFGQGTRLTVV.

The chain recombines TRBV5-1 with TRBJ2-4; possible D gene TRBD1, 5 bases. The CDR3 contains 15 residues. The V end lost 4 bases, the J end lost 5 bases, and 16 bases lay between the germline ends. Germline V gene data show CDR1 as SGHRS and CDR2 as YFSETQ. CDR3 protein: CASSPDILGENIQYF. CDR3 nucleotide sequence: TGCGCCAGCAGCCCGGACATATTAGGAGAAAACATTCAGTACTTC.

V gene TRBV5-4 combines with J gene TRBJ2-5; 10 nucleotides match TRBD1. The J segment lost 4 bases and the V segment lost 4 bases, leaving 7 bases of the junction unmatched. Germline CDR1 and CDR2: SGHNT and YYREEE (reference sequence). This CDR3 contains 15 residues. The CDR3 is CASSRSGTGAETQYF. The CDR3 nucleotides read TGTGCCAGCAGCCGAAGCGGGACAGGGGCAGAGACCCAGTACTTC.

The chain recombines TRBV9 with TRBJ2-2, with D perhaps matching TRBD1 (5 bases). The CDR3 consists of 15 residues. The germline V and J ends were trimmed by 2 bases and 0 bases, with 8 bases remaining between them. CDR1 is SGDLS, CDR2 YYNGEE, per germline. CDR3 DNA: TGTGCCAGCAGCGTGGACATGGCGAACACCGGGGAGCTGTTTTTT. Its translation is CASSVDMANTGELFF.

This clone was seen only a few times. The rearrangement uses TRBV30 and TRBJ1-3; D call uncertain. The CDR3 sequence is 13 residues long. V was cut by 5 bases and J by 0 bases, with 8 bases left in between. Germline CDR1 GTSNPN, CDR2 SVGIG (reference sequence). CDR3 amino acids: CAWETVSGNTIYF. The DNA of the CDR3 is TGTGCCTGGGAAACGGTCTCTGGAAACACCATATATTTT.

The rearrangement joins TRBV5-6 to TRBJ1-2, with a tentative D call TRBD1 (5 bases). V shed 2 bases and J shed 7 bases, with 12 bases lying between them. CDR1 and CDR2 (germline): SGHDT, YYEEEE. The CDR3 is made up of 13 amino acids. Here the CDR3 reads CASSFQGTAGYTF. The CDR3 bases are TGTGCCAGCAGCTTTCAGGGTACGGCTGGCTACACCTTC.

The chain couples TRBV10-3 to TRBJ2-7; 10 positions match TRBD1. This CDR3 region has 14 residues. Trimming took 5 bases from V and 2 from J; bases not matched to a gene: 3. Germline V lookup: CDR1 ENHRY, CDR2 SYGVKD. The CDR3 DNA follows: TGTGCCATCAGTCCCGGGACAGGGGCCTACGAGCAGTACGTC. Its translation: CAISPGTGAYEQYV.

This clone was detected a few times. This rearrangement joins TRBV6-5 to TRBJ2-7, with 8 bases fitting TRBD1. Germline CDR1 is MNHEY and CDR2 is SVGAGI. The CDR3 runs to 15 residues. Losses at the gene ends were 2 bases for V and 2 bases for J; bases not matched to a gene: 5. For the CDR3, the DNA is TGTGCCAGCAGTTACGGGCAGGGGGCCGCCTACGAGCAGTACGTC. This codes for CASSYGQGAAYEQYV.

V is TRBV2 and J is TRBJ1-5, with no clear D. Germline lookup yields CDR1 SNHLY and CDR2 FYNNEI. This CDR3 has 15 amino acids. Trimming pared 5 bases from V and 0 bases from J, leaving 11 bases between. CDR3: CASSSLGLSNQPQHF. Written as DNA, the CDR3 is TGTGCCAGCAGTTCCTTAGGACTTAGCAATCAGCCCCAGCATTTT.

The gene calls are TRBV21-1 and TRBJ2-3; the table assigns TRBD2, which was not confirmed against the DNA. TRBV21-1 represents a pseudogene. This CDR3 comprises 18 residues. CDR3 residues: CASSKHPHRGGYTDTQYF. The DNA for the CDR3 is TGTGCCAGCAGCAAGCATCCTCATCGGGGGGGGTACACAGATACGCAGTATTTT.

The V and J genes are TRBV7-9 and TRBJ2-5; 8 nucleotides line up with TRBD1. Trimming took 3 bases from V and 5 from J; bases not matched to a gene: 8. Germline CDR1 SEHNR, CDR2 FQNEAQ (reference sequence). The CDR3 length is 15 residues. CDR3 sequence reads: CASSLLTGALETQYF. The CDR3 DNA is TGTGCCAGCAGCTTGCTGACAGGGGCGCTGGAGACCCAGTACTTC. The entire variable domain, with the rest obtained from reference TRBV7-9 and TRBJ2-5, is as follows: DTGVSQNPRHKITKRGQNVTFRCDPISEHNRLYWYRQTLGQGPEFLTYFQNEAQLEKSRLLSDRFSAERPKGSFSTLEIQRTEQGDSAMYLCASSLLTGALETQYFGPGTRLLVL.

The chain has TRBV29-1 and TRBJ1-1; TRBD1 might be the D (5 bases). The CDR3 totals 13 residues. The germline V and J ends were trimmed by 4 bases and 3 bases, with 12 bases remaining between them. Looked up from germline, CDR1 is SQVTM and CDR2 is ANQGSEA. The CDR3 DNA is TGCAGCGTTGCCCGGGGGAGAGACACTGAAGCTTTCTTT. It yields the protein CSVARGRDTEAFF.

The V gene is TRBV5-1, the J gene TRBJ1-4; D possibly corresponds to TRBD1 (6 bases). V lost 4 bases to trimming and J lost 1 base, with 17 bases between them. Germline V gene sequence: CDR1 SGHRS, CDR2 YFSETQ. This CDR3 has 17 amino acids. CDR3 nucleotide sequence: TGCGCCAGCAGCGAATTCAGGGGTGACAGAACTAATGAAAAACTGTTTTTT. It codes for CASSEFRGDRTNEKLFF.